Listed below are T cell receptor beta chains from one sample, sequenced in a study of blood T cell repertoires in COVID-19. TCRdb's copy holds only in-frame clones and misses some; the assay was immunoSEQ multiplex PCR. The repertoire has approximately 290,000 clones, about 89% of them found once; the top ten carry around 0.84%. Sequences were obtained from peripheral blood. These receptors all stem from a man under 40 with acute or convalescent COVID-19. Both conserved end residues are part of each CDR3. A D gene is named only where the DNA matches it firmly. Some rows have no size entry. The others give once, few or many, or a class for an expanded clone.

clone size	D gene	V gene	J gene	CDR3 DNA	CDR3 protein
NA	NA	TRBV3-1/TRBV3-2	TRBJ1-2	TGTGCCAGCAGCCAGGGGCCGCAATATGGCTACACCTTC	CASSQGPQYGYTF
once	NA	TRBV5-4	TRBJ2-3	TGTGCCAGCAGCTTGCTTGGCACAGATACGCAGTATTTT	CASSLLGTDTQYF
NA	NA	TRBV27	TRBJ1-4	TGTGCCAGCAGTTTAAAATCTTACAGTCTTAATGAAAAACTGTTTTTT	CASSLKSYSLNEKLFF
NA	NA	TRBV21-1	TRBJ1-1	TGTGCCAGCAGCAAAAATGGAGAGAACACTGAAGCTTTCTTT	CASSKNGENTEAFF
NA	NA	TRBV28	TRBJ1-1	TGTGCCAGCACCACTCACCGTTATAACACTGAAGCTTTCTTT	CASTTHRYNTEAFF
once	NA	TRBV28	TRBJ1-3	TGTGCCAGCAGTTTCGGAGGGGCTGGAAACACCATATATTTT	CASSFGGAGNTIYF
NA	NA	TRBV12-3/TRBV12-4	TRBJ2-3	TGTGCCAGCAGTGGAGGTGGAGATACGCAGTATTTT	CASSGGGDTQYF
NA	NA	TRBV6-2/TRBV6-3	TRBJ1-4	TGTGCCAGCAGTTACAGGAGGGGAGGAAGAACTAATGAAAAACTGTTTTTT	CASSYRRGGRTNEKLFF
NA	NA	TRBV11-2	TRBJ2-3	TGTGCCAGCAGCCCCCTACCGGGCTCGGGAGTAGATACGCAGTATTTT	CASSPLPGSGVDTQYF
once	TRBD2	TRBV6-5	TRBJ2-2	TGTGCCAGCAGTTACGACGGGAGGCGTACCGGGGAGCTGTTTTTT	CASSYDGRRTGELFF
once	TRBD1	TRBV2	TRBJ1-2	TGTGCCAGCAGTTATGATCGACAGGGCTCTAACTATGGCTACACCTTC	CASSYDRQGSNYGYTF
NA	NA	TRBV5-1	TRBJ2-1	TGCGCCAGCAGCAGGGGGGGCTCCTACAATGAGCAGTTCTTC	CASSRGGSYNEQFF
NA	TRBD2	TRBV6-5	TRBJ2-1	TGTGCCAGCAGTTCTACGGGTCCCGGGAGGCGGTTCTTC	CASSSTGPGRRFF
NA	NA	TRBV6-5	TRBJ1-4	TGTGCCAGCAGAGGACTTTCTGAAAAACTGTTTTTT	CASRGLSEKLFF
NA	TRBD1	TRBV5-8	TRBJ1-5	TGTGCCAGCACCCCGGACAGGGGAGATCAGCCCCAGCATTTT	CASTPDRGDQPQHF
NA	NA	TRBV3-1/TRBV3-2	TRBJ1-1	TGTGCCAGCAGCCACCAGTCCATGAACACTGAAGCTTTCTTT	CASSHQSMNTEAFF
NA	NA	TRBV6-5	TRBJ2-2	TGTGCCAGCACCCTCGACAGGAGTTACACCGGGGAGCTGTTTTTT	CASTLDRSYTGELFF
NA	NA	TRBV19	TRBJ1-2	TGTGCCAGTAGTAGGCGGCAATCTTCTAACTATGGCTACACCTTC	CASSRRQSSNYGYTF
NA	TRBD2	TRBV28	TRBJ2-7	TGTGCCAGCAACGGAGCGGGGGGTTTAGCCTACGAGCAGTACTTC	CASNGAGGLAYEQYF
NA	TRBD2	TRBV27	TRBJ2-1	TGTGCCAGCAGCCGCGCCCGGACTAGCGGGGGACCCAGCTCCTACAATGAGCAGTTCTTC	CASSRARTSGGPSSYNEQFF
NA	NA	TRBV6-1	TRBJ1-5	TGTGCCAGCAGTGAAGGTCTCTATCAGCCCCAGCATTTT	CASSEGLYQPQHF
NA	NA	TRBV6-2/TRBV6-3	TRBJ2-1	TGTGCCAGCAGTTACGTGTGGGCTGAGCAGTTCTTC	CASSYVWAEQFF
NA	TRBD2	TRBV3-1/TRBV3-2	TRBJ2-3	TGTGCCAGCAGCCAACCACCAGGTAGCGGGGTTAAGAGGGGCACAGATACGCAGTATTTT	CASSQPPGSGVKRGTDTQYF
NA	NA	TRBV28	TRBJ1-5	TGTGCCAGCACCTTCGGGGTAGCGCAGCCCCAGCATTTT	CASTFGVAQPQHF
NA	NA	TRBV18	TRBJ1-1	TGTGCCAGCTCACCAACTTTGAACACTGAAGCTTTCTTT	CASSPTLNTEAFF
NA	NA	TRBV11-1	TRBJ2-7	TGTGCCAGCAGCATACAGACTAGTTCCCGGTACGAGCAGTACTTC	CASSIQTSSRYEQYF
NA	NA	TRBV19	TRBJ2-5	TGTGCCAGTAGTCCCGACCTTAGACAGTCACAAGAGACCCAGTACTTC	CASSPDLRQSQETQYF
NA	NA	TRBV19	TRBJ2-7	TGTGCCAGTAGTGAGACAAAAAAGTCCTACGAGCAGTACTTC	CASSETKKSYEQYF
NA	TRBD1	TRBV11-1	TRBJ1-4	TGTGCCAGCAGCCCGACAGGGGGGCGCGAAAAACTGTTTTTT	CASSPTGGREKLFF
NA	TRBD1	TRBV19	TRBJ1-6	TGTGCCAGTAGTACCTTCCGACAGGGCAGCTCCTATAATTCACCCCTCCACTTT	CASSTFRQGSSYNSPLHF
NA	NA	TRBV2	TRBJ1-5	TGTGCCAGCAGTCAAAATAGCAATCAGCCCCAGCATTTT	CASSQNSNQPQHF
NA	TRBD2	TRBV9	TRBJ2-2	TGTGCCAGCAGCGTTCGGACTAGCGGATACACCGGGGAGCTGTTTTTT	CASSVRTSGYTGELFF
NA	TRBD1	TRBV19	TRBJ1-4	TGTGCCAGTAGTCGGGACAGCACAACTAATGAAAAACTGTTTTTT	CASSRDSTTNEKLFF
NA	NA	TRBV11-2	TRBJ2-6	TGTGCCAGCAGACAAGAGATGACAGGTTCTGGGGCCAACGTCCTGACTTTC	CASRQEMTGSGANVLTF
NA	TRBD1	TRBV7-3	TRBJ2-5	TGTGCCAGCAGCGCGGACAGGGGCGAGACCCAGTACTTC	CASSADRGETQYF
NA	TRBD1	TRBV18	TRBJ1-5	TGTGCCAGCTCACCACCGTCGTCAGGGGGCCAGCCCCAGCATTTT	CASSPPSSGGQPQHF
few	NA	TRBV5-1	TRBJ2-2	TGCGCCAGCAGCTCGAGCGCCAGGGCGAACACCGGGGAGCTGTTTTTT	CASSSSARANTGELFF
once	NA	TRBV4-2	TRBJ2-3	TGTGCCAGCAGCCAACTTATTACAGGGGAGGGCACAGATACGCAGTATTTT	CASSQLITGEGTDTQYF
NA	NA	TRBV6-5	TRBJ1-6	TGTGCCAGCAGTTACACCGACACCGATTCACCCCTCCACTTT	CASSYTDTDSPLHF
NA	NA	TRBV21-1	TRBJ2-7	TGTGCCAGCCCCCTGGACAGGGTGGATGACTCGACCCTCTACGAGCAGTACTTC	CASPLDRVDDSTLYEQYF
NA	NA	TRBV7-2	TRBJ1-5	TGTGCCAGCAGCCCCTATCTCGGAGGGCACAATCAGCCCCAGCATTTT	CASSPYLGGHNQPQHF
NA	TRBD2	TRBV2	TRBJ2-1	TGTGCCAGCAGTGTCGGGAGGGCTATGTACAATGAGCAGTTCTTC	CASSVGRAMYNEQFF
few	TRBD1	TRBV27	TRBJ1-4	TGTGCCAGCAGCCCCCGGACAGGGAGTGTTTGGGGTGAAAAACTGTTTTTT	CASSPRTGSVWGEKLFF
NA	TRBD1	TRBV7-8	TRBJ1-6	TGTGCCAGCAGCTTTACGGGACAGGGGTATTCACCCCTCCACTTT	CASSFTGQGYSPLHF
once	NA	TRBV6-5	TRBJ1-5	TGTGCCAGCAGTTACGGAGGGGAGGGTCAGCCCCAGCATTTT	CASSYGGEGQPQHF
NA	NA	TRBV7-3	TRBJ2-5	TGTGCCAGCAGCGCAGGGGTCGGGGAGACCCAGTACTTC	CASSAGVGETQYF
few	NA	TRBV6-1	TRBJ1-2	TGTGCCAGCAGTGAAGCGCAAGGGGCCTTAAGGGGCTACACCTTC	CASSEAQGALRGYTF
NA	NA	TRBV14	TRBJ1-1	TGTGCCAGCAGCCAAGAATTCTTGAACACTGAAGCTTTCTTT	CASSQEFLNTEAFF
NA	TRBD2	TRBV28	TRBJ2-7	TGTGCCAGCAGTTTAGTATTTTCTAGCGGCTACGAGCAGTACTTC	CASSLVFSSGYEQYF
NA	NA	TRBV2	TRBJ1-4	TGTGCCAGCAGTGCTTTGAGATTGGATGAAAAACTGTTTTTT	CASSALRLDEKLFF
NA	TRBD1	TRBV20-1	TRBJ1-1	TGCAGTGCTAGTACAGGGGTCTTAATCCAAGCTTTCTTT	CSASTGVLIQAFF
NA	NA	TRBV10-2	TRBJ1-6	TGCGCCAGCACCATGGGGGGTACAGCAAATTCACCCCTCCACTTT	CASTMGGTANSPLHF
few	NA	TRBV29-1	TRBJ1-1	TGCAGCGCCCAGGGAGGGTTTAGGACTGAAGCTTTCTTT	CSAQGGFRTEAFF
NA	NA	TRBV4-1	TRBJ1-1	TGCGCCAGCAGCCAAGCAAGAACGACCCTGACCCTATCGGGCACTGAAGCTTTCTTT	CASSQARTTLTLSGTEAFF
NA	NA	TRBV5-1	TRBJ2-1	TGCGCCAGCAGCTTGTGGGCGGGAAATGAGCAGTTCTTC	CASSLWAGNEQFF